Listed here are 4 T cell receptor beta chains from one sample, sequenced in a study of Graves' ophthalmopathy and Graves' hyperthyroidism. Amplified TCR beta CDR3 regions were obtained using RNA transcripts as template. HTBI primers primed a first-round RT-PCR, and a second-round multiplex PCR followed. From the multiplex PCR reads, TCRdb called clonotypes with MiXCR, one entry per CDR3 protein. The table lists some 520,000 distinct CDR3 sequences, approximately 15% of them singletons. Sample: blood. These receptors all stem from a woman aged 25 to 39 with Graves' ophthalmopathy.

This sequence joins TRBV12-3 or TRBV12-4 and TRBJ2-5; D gene unclear. The CDR3 is 13 residues long. Trimming removed 5 bases from V and 3 bases from J, with 10 bases in between. CDR3 in DNA: TGTGCCAGCAGTCCGCCCCGAAAAGAGACCCAGTACTTC. Translation: CASSPPRKETQYF.

This clonotype was observed many times. V usage is TRBV12-5 and J usage is TRBJ2-7; D might be TRBD1 or TRBD2, each matching 5 bases. The CDR3 contains 13 residues. Germline CDR1 is LGHNT and CDR2 is FRNRAP. The germline V and J ends were trimmed by 7 bases and 2 bases, with 12 bases remaining between them. For the CDR3, the DNA is TGTGCTAGTGCTCCGGGGCTCACCTACGAGCAGTACTTC. Translation: CASAPGLTYEQYF.

This clonotype has a count of ten or more. The genes are TRBV29-1 and TRBJ2-2, with D unresolved. CDR1 and CDR2 (germline): SQVTM, ANQGSEA. V was clipped by 7 bases and J by 2 bases, with 8 bases between them. The CDR3 has 12 residues. In DNA, the CDR3 is TGCAGCGCCGGCTTAAACACCGGGGAGCTGTTTTTT. It yields the protein CSAGLNTGELFF.

This clonotype has a count of ten or more. The rearrangement uses TRBV5-1 and TRBJ2-7; D possibly corresponds to TRBD1 (6 bases). Germline loops: CDR1 SGHRS, CDR2 YFSETQ. With 2 bases removed from V and 3 bases from J, the gap between germline ends came to 15 bases. The CDR3 has 15 amino acids. The CDR3 here is CASSFQQGSYYEQYF. The CDR3 bases are TGCGCCAGCAGCTTCCAACAGGGTTCCTACTACGAGCAGTACTTC.